This TCR beta chain came from a study of blood T cells in healthy people across ages. Study-wide results and limits: Naive T cell percentage strongly correlated with TCR beta diversity.

Each donor had around 9.2 milliliters of peripheral blood drawn. Through a sample-barcoded 5' primer and a J-beta primer mix, a second PCR was run for roughly 7 to 12 cycles. With 12 random nucleotides, a template-switch adaptor tagged each individual cDNA molecule. TCRdb called the 5' RACE reads again in MiXCR, with one record for every CDR3 protein. The sample yields some 1.6 million distinct CDR3 sequences, about 31% seen once. CDR1 and CDR2 from the germline V gene are MNHEY and SVGEGT. This CDR3 has 15 residues. With respect to this clonotype: The antigen is undetermined. Germline and junction disagree at one end, which may indicate a read error.

V usage is TRBV6-2 or TRBV6-3 and J usage is TRBJ1-2; 10 bases align to TRBD1. This receptor was identified in a woman younger than 45 in good health. The sequencing sample was made of blood. CDR3 DNA: TGTACCAGCCTCCGACAGGGGGCTGGTAACTATGGCTACACCTTC. It codes for CTSLRQGAGNYGYTF.